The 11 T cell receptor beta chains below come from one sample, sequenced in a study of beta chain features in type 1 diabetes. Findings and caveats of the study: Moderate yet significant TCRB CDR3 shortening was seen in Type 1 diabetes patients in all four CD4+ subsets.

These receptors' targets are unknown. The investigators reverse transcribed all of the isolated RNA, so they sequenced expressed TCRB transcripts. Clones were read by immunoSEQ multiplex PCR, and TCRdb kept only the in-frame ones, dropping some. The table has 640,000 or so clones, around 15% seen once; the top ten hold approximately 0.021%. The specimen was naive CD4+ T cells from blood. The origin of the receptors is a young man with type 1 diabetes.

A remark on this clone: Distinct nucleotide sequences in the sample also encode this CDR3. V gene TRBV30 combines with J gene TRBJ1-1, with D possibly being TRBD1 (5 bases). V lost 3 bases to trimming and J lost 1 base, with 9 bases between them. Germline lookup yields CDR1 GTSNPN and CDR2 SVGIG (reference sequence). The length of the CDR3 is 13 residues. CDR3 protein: CAWSLGGNTEAFF. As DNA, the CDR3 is TGTGCCTGGAGCCTCGGGGGGAACACTGAAGCTTTCTTT.

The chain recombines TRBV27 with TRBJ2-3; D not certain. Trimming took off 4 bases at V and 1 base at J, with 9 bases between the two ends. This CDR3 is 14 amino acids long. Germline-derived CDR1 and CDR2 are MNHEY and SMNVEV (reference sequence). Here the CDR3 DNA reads TGTGCCAGCAGTTCCTACCAGCGCACAGATACGCAGTATTTT. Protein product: CASSSYQRTDTQYF.

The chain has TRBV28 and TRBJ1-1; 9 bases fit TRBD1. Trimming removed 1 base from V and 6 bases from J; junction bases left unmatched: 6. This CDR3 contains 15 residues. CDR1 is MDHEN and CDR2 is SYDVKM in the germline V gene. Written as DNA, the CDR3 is TGTGCCAGCAGTTTATCGGGACAGGGTGGTTCTGAAGCTTTCTTT. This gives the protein CASSLSGQGGSEAFF.

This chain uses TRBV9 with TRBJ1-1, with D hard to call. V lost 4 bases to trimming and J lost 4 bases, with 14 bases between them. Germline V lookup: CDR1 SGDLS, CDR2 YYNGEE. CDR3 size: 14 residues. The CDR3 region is CASSPAAGFTEAFF. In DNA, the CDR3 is TGTGCCAGCAGCCCCGCCGCGGGGTTCACTGAAGCTTTCTTT. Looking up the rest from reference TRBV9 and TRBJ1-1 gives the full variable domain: DSGVTQTPKHLITATGQRVTLRCSPRSGDLSVYWYQQSLDQGLQFLIQYYNGEERAKGNILERFSAQQFPDLHSELNLSSLELGDSALYFCASSPAAGFTEAFFGQGTRLTVV.

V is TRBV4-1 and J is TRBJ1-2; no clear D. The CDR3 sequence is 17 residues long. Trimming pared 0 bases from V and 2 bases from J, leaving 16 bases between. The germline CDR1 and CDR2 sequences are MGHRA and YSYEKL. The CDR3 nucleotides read TGCGCCAGCAGCCAAGATGCGCCCGGGATTGGGAACTATGGCTACACCTTC. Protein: CASSQDAPGIGNYGYTF.

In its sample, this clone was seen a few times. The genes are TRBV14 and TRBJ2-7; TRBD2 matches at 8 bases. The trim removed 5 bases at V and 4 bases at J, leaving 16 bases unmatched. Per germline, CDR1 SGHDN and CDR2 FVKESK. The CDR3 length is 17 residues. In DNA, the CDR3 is TGTGCCAGCAGCTCGGCAAGGGGTACCGGGAGGGGATACGAGCAGTACTTC. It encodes CASSSARGTGRGYEQYF. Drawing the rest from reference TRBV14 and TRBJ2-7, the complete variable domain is EAGVTQFPSHSVIEKGQTVTLRCDPISGHDNLYWYRRVMGKEIKFLLHFVKESKQDESGMPNNRFLAERTGGTYSTLKVQPAELEDSGVYFCASSSARGTGRGYEQYFGPGTRLTVT.

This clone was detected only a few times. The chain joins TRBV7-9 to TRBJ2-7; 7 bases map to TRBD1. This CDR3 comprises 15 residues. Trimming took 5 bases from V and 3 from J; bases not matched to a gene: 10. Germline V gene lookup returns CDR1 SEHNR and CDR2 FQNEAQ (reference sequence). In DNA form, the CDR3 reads TGTGCCAGCAGCCGATACAGGGGAAGTAACTACGAGCAGTACTTC. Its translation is CASSRYRGSNYEQYF.

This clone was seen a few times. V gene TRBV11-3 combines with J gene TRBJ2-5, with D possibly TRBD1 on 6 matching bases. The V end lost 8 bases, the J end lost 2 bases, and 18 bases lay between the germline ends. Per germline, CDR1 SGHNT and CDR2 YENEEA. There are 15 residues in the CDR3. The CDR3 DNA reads TGTGCCAGCGGAGCAGGGGAAAGTCAGCAAGAGACCCAGTACTTC. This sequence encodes CASGAGESQQETQYF.

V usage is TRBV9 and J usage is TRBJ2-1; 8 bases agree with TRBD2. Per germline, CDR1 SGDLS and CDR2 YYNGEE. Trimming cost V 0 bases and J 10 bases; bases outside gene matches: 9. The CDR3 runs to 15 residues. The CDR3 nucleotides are TGTGCCAGCAGCGTAGGAGCGGGACTAGTAGGAGAGCAGTTCTTC. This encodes CASSVGAGLVGEQFF.

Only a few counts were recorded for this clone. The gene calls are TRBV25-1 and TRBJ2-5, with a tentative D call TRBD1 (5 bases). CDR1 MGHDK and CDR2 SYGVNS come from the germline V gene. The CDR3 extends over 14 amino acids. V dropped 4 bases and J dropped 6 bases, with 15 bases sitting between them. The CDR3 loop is CASSAAGSMKTQYF. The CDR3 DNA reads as TGTGCCAGCAGTGCCGCAGGGTCGATGAAGACCCAGTACTTC.

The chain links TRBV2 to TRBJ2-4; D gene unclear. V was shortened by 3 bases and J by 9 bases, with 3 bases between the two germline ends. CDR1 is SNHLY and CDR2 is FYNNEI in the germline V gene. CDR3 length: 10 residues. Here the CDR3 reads CASSEGIQYF. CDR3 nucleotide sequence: TGTGCCAGCAGTGAGGGCATTCAGTACTTC.